This TCR beta chain was identified during a study of T cells in Graves' hyperthyroidism and ophthalmopathy. This clonotype was recorded many times. CDR1 is GTSNPN, CDR2 SVGIG, per germline (reference sequence). The V end lost 2 bases, the J end lost 2 bases, and 7 bases lay between the germline ends. The CDR3 is 13 amino acids. Amplification of TCR beta CDR3 regions was performed using RNA transcripts as template. The HTBI primer set served for first-round RT-PCR of the TCR CDR3. TCRdb reprocessed the multiplex PCR reads via MiXCR and lists one record per CDR3 protein. The sample has roughly 330,000 distinct CDR3 sequences; 16% are singletons.

This chain joins TRBV30 and TRBJ1-5, with D perhaps TRBD1 (5 bases). The sample consisted of blood. The TCR sequence derives from a man younger than 40 with Graves' hyperthyroidism. The DNA for the CDR3 is TGTGCCTGGAGTTGGGGGGGCAATCAGCCCCAGCATTTT. This codes for CAWSWGGNQPQHF. Filled out from reference TRBV30 and TRBJ1-5, the complete variable domain reads SQTIHQWPATLVQPVGSPLSLECTVEGTSNPNLYWYRQAAGRGLQLLFYSVGIGQISSEVPQNLSASRPQDRQFILSSKKLLLSDSGFYLCAWSWGGNQPQHFGDGTRLSIL.